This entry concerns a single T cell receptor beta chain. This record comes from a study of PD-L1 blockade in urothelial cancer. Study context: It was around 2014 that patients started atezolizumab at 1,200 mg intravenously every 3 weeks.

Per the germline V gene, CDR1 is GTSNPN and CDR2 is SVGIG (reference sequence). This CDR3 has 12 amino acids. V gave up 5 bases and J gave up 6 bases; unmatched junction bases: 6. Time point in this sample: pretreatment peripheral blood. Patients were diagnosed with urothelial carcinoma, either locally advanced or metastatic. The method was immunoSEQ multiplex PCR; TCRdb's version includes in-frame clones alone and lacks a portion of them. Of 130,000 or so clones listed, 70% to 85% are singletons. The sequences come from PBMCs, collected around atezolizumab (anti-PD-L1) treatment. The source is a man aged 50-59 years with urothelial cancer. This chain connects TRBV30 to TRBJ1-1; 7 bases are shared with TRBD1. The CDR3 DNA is TGTGCCTGGGGGACAGCCCGGCCTGAAGCTTTCTTT. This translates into CAWGTARPEAFF. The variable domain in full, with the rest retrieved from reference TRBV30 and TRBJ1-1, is SQTIHQWPATLVQPVGSPLSLECTVEGTSNPNLYWYRQAAGRGLQLLFYSVGIGQISSEVPQNLSASRPQDRQFILSSKKLLLSDSGFYLCAWGTARPEAFFGQGTRLTVV.